The 24 T cell receptor beta chains listed next were all sequenced from one sample in a study of T cells in Graves' hyperthyroidism and ophthalmopathy. Template material for amplifying TCR beta CDR3 regions consisted of RNA transcripts. TCR CDR3 underwent first-round RT-PCR with the HTBI primer set. One entry per CDR3 protein, called by TCRdb with MiXCR from the multiplex PCR reads. The repertoire holds 600,000 to 900,000 distinct CDR3 sequences, with 15% to 20% as singletons. The sequenced sample was blood. All receptors come from a man aged 18 to 29 with Graves' hyperthyroidism.

The chain has TRBV2 and TRBJ2-3; 8 bases fit TRBD1. This CDR3 region has 16 residues. Looked up from germline, CDR1 is SNHLY and CDR2 is FYNNEI. With V trimmed by 2 bases and J by 0 bases, 4 bases remained unmatched. The CDR3 protein is CASSESRGLSTDTQYF. DNA for the CDR3: TGTGCCAGCAGTGAATCCAGGGGGCTGAGCACAGATACGCAGTATTTT.

This clonotype was counted only a few times. The V gene is TRBV5-4, the J gene TRBJ2-1; tentatively, D is TRBD1 (6 bases). There are 16 residues in the CDR3. Germline CDR1 SGHNT, CDR2 YYREEE (reference sequence). The V and J ends lost 5 bases and 3 bases respectively, with 18 bases between them. The CDR3 nucleotides read TGTGCCAGCAGTTATCGCTGGGACACCCTCTACAATGAGCAGTTCTTC. This translates into CASSYRWDTLYNEQFF.

This clonotype was recorded many times. This chain connects TRBV28 to TRBJ2-2, with TRBD2 matching 7 bases. The CDR3 runs 16 residues. CDR1 and CDR2 from the germline V gene are MDHEN and SYDVKM. The junction had 6 bases not matched to a gene; V was cut back by 4 bases and J by 1 base. DNA of the CDR3: TGTGCCAGCAGTTCTTGGGAGCGGGAGAACACCGGGGAGCTGTTTTTT. The encoded protein is CASSSWERENTGELFF.

This clonotype appeared a few times. V usage is TRBV14 and J usage is TRBJ2-1; D is perhaps TRBD1 (6 bases). This CDR3 comprises 12 residues. V was pared by 4 bases and J by 8 bases, with 9 bases between. CDR1 and CDR2 (germline): SGHDN, FVKESK. CDR3 amino acids: CASSPDSYEQFF. As DNA, the CDR3 is TGTGCCAGCAGCCCGGACAGCTATGAGCAGTTCTTC.

The chain has TRBV11-3 and TRBJ1-4; D remains ambiguous. Germline values: CDR1 SGHNT, CDR2 YENEEA. The CDR3 has 13 residues. V lost 1 base to trimming and J lost 8 bases, with 8 bases between them. The CDR3, as DNA: TGTGCCAGCAGCTTAGGGCGTCGGGAAAAACTGTTTTTT. As protein: CASSLGRREKLFF.

This clonotype was recorded at least ten times. The chain joins TRBV11-2 to TRBJ2-1, with D possibly called TRBD1 or TRBD2 (6 bases each). The CDR3 runs 16 residues. CDR1 SGHAT and CDR2 FQNNGV come from the germline V gene. V was clipped by 1 base and J by 3 bases, with 13 bases between them. The CDR3 DNA follows: TGTGCCAGCAGCTTAGGCCGGGGGCCCGACTACAATGAGCAGTTCTTC. It is translated as CASSLGRGPDYNEQFF.

In the case of this clonotype: Given a much more abundant clone one base away, this may be a read error. The chain combines TRBV20-1 with TRBJ2-3; 8 nucleotides align to TRBD2. Unmatched junction bases numbered 6, after V lost 3 bases and J lost 4 bases. CDR3 size: 14 residues. Germline loops: CDR1 DFQATT, CDR2 SNEGSKA (reference sequence). CDR3 residues: CSASGRAAADTQYF. The DNA for the CDR3 is TGCAGTGCTAGCGGGAGGGCCGCGGCAGATACGCAGTATTTT.

This clonotype has at least ten counts. V is TRBV3-1 and J is TRBJ1-2; TRBD1 matches at 9 bases. Germline V CDR1 and CDR2: LGHDT, YNNKEL (reference sequence). V shed 1 base and J 7 bases; nucleotides not matched to a gene: 7. The CDR3 spans 15 residues. The CDR3 bases are TGTGCCAGCAGCCAAGGGAGGACAGGGGATAGTGGCTACACCTTC. This encodes CASSQGRTGDSGYTF.

This chain uses TRBV20-1 with TRBJ1-4; the D gene is possibly TRBD1 (5 bases). The length of the CDR3 is 11 residues. The germline V gene encodes CDR1 DFQATT and CDR2 SNEGSKA (reference sequence). V was pared by 7 bases and J by 11 bases, with 14 bases between. The CDR3 sequence is CSVPEEGKLFF. The DNA for the CDR3 is TGCAGTGTACCGGAAGAGGGGAAACTGTTTTTT.

This clonotype was found many times. The chain carries TRBV7-9 and TRBJ2-7; TRBD1 aligns across 9 bases. V trimming: 5 bases; J trimming: 2 bases; junction bases outside the gene matches: 7. The CDR3 consists of 15 residues. CDR1 SEHNR and CDR2 FQNEAQ come from the germline V gene (reference sequence). Here the CDR3 reads CASSTQTGGPYEQYF. DNA of the CDR3: TGTGCCAGCAGCACCCAAACAGGGGGCCCCTACGAGCAGTACTTC.

The rearrangement joins TRBV6-5 to TRBJ1-2; the match to TRBD1 covers 8 bases. Germline lookup yields CDR1 MNHEY and CDR2 SVGAGI. This CDR3 comprises 17 residues. Germline trimming cut 3 bases from V and 1 base from J; bases unmatched to any gene: 10. In DNA, the CDR3 is TGTGCCAGCAGTTATAACAGGGGGGACACCCATAACTATGGCTACACCTTC. Its protein product is CASSYNRGDTHNYGYTF.

This clonotype was seen ten or more times. The genes are TRBV6-1 and TRBJ2-1, with TRBD2 matching over 9 bases. Looked up from germline, CDR1 is MNHNS and CDR2 is SASEGT. The V and J ends lost 6 bases and 7 bases, in that order; junction bases with no gene match: 10. This CDR3 comprises 15 residues. Here the CDR3 DNA reads TGTGCCAGCAGCCAGACTAGCGGTTTGGCGAATGAGCAGTTCTTC. This gives the protein CASSQTSGLANEQFF.

The chain uses TRBV7-2 and TRBJ2-1; TRBD2 is a possible D gene (5 bases). Germline loops: CDR1 SGHTA, CDR2 FQGNSA. V lost 0 bases and J lost 14, with 17 bases in between. The CDR3 length is 14 residues. The CDR3 sequence is CASSLAVEGTTKFF. CDR3 in DNA: TGTGCCAGCAGCTTAGCGGTCGAGGGAACCACGAAGTTCTTC. Combining the CDR3 with reference TRBV7-2 and TRBJ2-1 gives the whole variable domain GAGVSQSPSNKVTEKGKDVELRCDPISGHTALYWYRQSLGQGLEFLIYFQGNSAPDKSGLPSDRFSAERTGGSVSTLTIQRTQQEDSAVYLCASSLAVEGTTKFFGPGTRLTVL.

V and J are TRBV7-9 and TRBJ2-1; 7 positions match TRBD1. Trimming at V came to 1 base and at J to 4 bases, leaving 7 bases not matched to a gene. This CDR3 has 16 residues. Germline values: CDR1 SEHNR, CDR2 FQNEAQ (reference sequence). The CDR3 DNA sequence: TGTGCCAGCAGCTTAGGCTACAGGGGCCCATACAATGAGCAGTTCTTC. Residues: CASSLGYRGPYNEQFF.

This clonotype has a count of ten or more. V and J are TRBV28 and TRBJ2-3; 8 bases map to TRBD2. The germline gives CDR1 MDHEN, CDR2 SYDVKM. Germline trimming cut 4 bases from V and 5 bases from J; bases unmatched to any gene: 8. The CDR3 covers 15 residues. CDR3 nucleotide sequence: TGTGCCAGCAGTTCCGGGACTAGTGGGGTAGATACGCAGTATTTT. This gives the protein CASSSGTSGVDTQYF.

This clonotype was seen ten or more times. This CDR3 reads CASSPSSGRDETQYF. CDR3 DNA: TGTGCCAGCAGCCCCTCTAGCGGGAGGGACGAGACCCAGTACTTC. The chain uses TRBV7-2 and TRBJ2-5, with 12 bases identical to TRBD2. Per germline, CDR1 SGHTA and CDR2 FQGNSA. The CDR3 length is 15 residues. The V and J ends lost 5 bases and 5 bases, in that order; junction bases with no gene match: 6.

In regard to this clonotype: A read error may explain this, as a much larger clone is one base away. This chain joins TRBV5-1 and TRBJ2-2; D not resolved. The germline V gene has CDR1 SGHRS and CDR2 YFSETQ. CDR3 length: 12 amino acids. Trimming cost V 5 bases and J 4 bases, with 6 bases left between them. CDR3 protein: CASRSVTGELFF. Here the CDR3 DNA reads TGCGCCAGCAGATCTGTCACCGGGGAGCTGTTTTTT. The full variable domain, with the rest looked up from reference TRBV5-1 and TRBJ2-2, is KAGVTQTPRYLIKTRGQQVTLSCSPISGHRSVSWYQQTPGQGLQFLFEYFSETQRNKGNFPGRFSGRQFSNSRSEMNVSTLELGDSALYLCASRSVTGELFFGEGSRLTVL.

This clonotype was observed at least ten times. The chain joins TRBV28 to TRBJ2-5; 8 bases map to TRBD1. CDR1 is MDHEN and CDR2 is SYDVKM in the germline V gene. V shed 5 bases and J 0 bases; nucleotides not matched to a gene: 8. The CDR3 totals 16 residues. CDR3: CASSPWTGNHQETQYF. Written as DNA, the CDR3 is TGTGCCAGCAGTCCTTGGACAGGGAACCACCAAGAGACCCAGTACTTC.

This clonotype was seen more than once but under ten times. The chain recombines TRBV7-2 with TRBJ2-1; 7 bases fit TRBD2. Germline V gene sequence: CDR1 SGHTA, CDR2 FQGNSA. This CDR3 region has 16 residues. The J segment lost 6 bases and the V segment lost 5 bases, leaving 13 bases of the junction unmatched. The chain's CDR3 is CASSHIRAGEGNEQFF. The CDR3 DNA sequence: TGTGCCAGCAGCCACATCAGGGCGGGAGAGGGCAATGAGCAGTTCTTC. The variable domain in full, completed from reference TRBV7-2 and TRBJ2-1, reads GAGVSQSPSNKVTEKGKDVELRCDPISGHTALYWYRQSLGQGLEFLIYFQGNSAPDKSGLPSDRFSAERTGGSVSTLTIQRTQQEDSAVYLCASSHIRAGEGNEQFFGPGTRLTVL.

The CDR3 DNA sequence: TGCGCCAGCAACGGAGAAAAGGGATTGGATGAGCAGTTCTTC. As protein: CASNGEKGLDEQFF. The J gene is TRBJ2-1, the V gene TRBV4-1; D ambiguous. The CDR3 contains 14 residues. V lost 7 bases and J 8 bases, leaving 18 bases between the germline ends. Germline-derived CDR1 and CDR2 are MGHRA and YSYEKL.

As to this clonotype: A read error may produce the germline difference seen at one junction end. The J gene is TRBJ1-1, the V gene TRBV29-1; D is possibly TRBD1 (5 bases). The germline CDR1 and CDR2 sequences are SQVTM and ANQGSEA. CDR3 length: 12 amino acids. CDR3 amino acids: CGVDGQNTEAFF. The CDR3 bases are TGCGGCGTAGATGGACAAAACACTGAAGCTTTCTTT.

This clonotype was found a few times. The chain joins TRBV7-9 to TRBJ1-1; the D is unclear. CDR1 SEHNR and CDR2 FQNEAQ come from the germline V gene (reference sequence). There are 15 residues in the CDR3. V was cut by 1 base and J by 3 bases, with 12 bases left in between. CDR3 amino acids: CASSLGGTPDTEAFF. Written as DNA, the CDR3 is TGTGCCAGCAGCTTAGGAGGAACCCCGGACACTGAAGCTTTCTTT.

This clonotype came up many times. The V gene is TRBV30, the J gene TRBJ1-3; D is unclear. The germline V gene encodes CDR1 GTSNPN and CDR2 SVGIG (reference sequence). This CDR3 contains 14 residues. V lost 3 bases, J lost 1 base, and 10 bases lay in between. The CDR3 reads CAWRLLGSGNTIYF. The DNA for the CDR3 is TGTGCCTGGAGACTCCTCGGTTCTGGAAACACCATATATTTT. The full variable domain, in which reference TRBV30 and TRBJ1-3 provide the parts outside the CDR3, is SQTIHQWPATLVQPVGSPLSLECTVEGTSNPNLYWYRQAAGRGLQLLFYSVGIGQISSEVPQNLSASRPQDRQFILSSKKLLLSDSGFYLCAWRLLGSGNTIYFGEGSWLTVV.

The chain uses TRBV24-1 and TRBJ2-3; D not certain. Trimming took 9 bases from V and 8 from J, leaving 20 bases between them. The CDR3 loop spans 14 amino acids. Germline V gives CDR1 KGHDR, CDR2 SFDVKD. As DNA, the CDR3 is TGTGCCACCGTCCCGACACTGACCACGCGTACGCAGTATTTT. Translation: CATVPTLTTRTQYF.